A selection of T cell receptor beta chains follows, all from one sample in a study of breast tumors, draining lymph nodes, adjacent tissues. TCRdb redid the calling of the multiplex PCR reads with MiXCR, one entry per CDR3 protein. The sample lists thousands of distinct CDR3 sequences, 42% occurring once. The sequencing sample was made of tumor-adjacent breast tissue. Receptors originate from a female donor with breast cancer. Some clones in this sample may be carry-over from other donors' samples. CDR3s include the opening cysteine and the closing phenylalanine or tryptophan. The D gene is left open where the match is weak. Size is stated for part of the rows, as once, few or many counts, or as a class when the clone is expanded.

v_call	j_call	clone_size	d_call	cdr3_nt	cdr3_aa
TRBV24-1	TRBJ2-6	-	-	TGTGCCACCAGTGAGGGTTGGTCCTCTGGGGCCAACGTCCTGACTTTC	CATSEGWSSGANVLTF
TRBV10-2	TRBJ1-5	many	-	TGCGCCAGCAAAAGGGGGGCAAATCAGCCCCAGCATTTT	CASKRGANQPQHF
TRBV9	TRBJ2-7	-	-	TGTGCCAGCAGTGATCTGCTCTGGGTTGTGCGGTACTTC	CASSDLLWVVRYF
TRBV20-1	TRBJ2-3	many	TRBD2	TGCAGTGCTCGTAGCGGGAGGGCCTTAGATACGCAGTATTTT	CSARSGRALDTQYF
TRBV12-3/TRBV12-4	TRBJ1-2	medium-sized	-	TGTGCCAGCAGAGGACTCGCCAACTATGGCTACACCTTC	CASRGLANYGYTF
TRBV19	TRBJ2-1	large	TRBD2	TGTGCCAGTACCCCCACCGGGACTAGCGGGAGCGGCGAGCAGTTCTTC	CASTPTGTSGSGEQFF
TRBV5-5	TRBJ2-7	medium-sized	-	TGTGCCAGCAGCTCTCGACAGGGAGGCGAGCAGTACTTC	CASSSRQGGEQYF
TRBV6-2/TRBV6-3	TRBJ2-1	-	-	TGTGCCAGCAGTTACTCGCCAGGGGTTAACTACAATGAGCAGTTCTTC	CASSYSPGVNYNEQFF
TRBV6-1	TRBJ1-5	many	TRBD1	TGTGCCAGCAGTGAAAGGGGACAGGGACGCTATAGCAATCAGCCCCAGCATTTT	CASSERGQGRYSNQPQHF
TRBV20-1	TRBJ2-7	medium-sized	-	TGCAGTGCTAGCCCCCAGGGGGAGGCCTACGAGCAGTACTTC	CSASPQGEAYEQYF
TRBV5-5	TRBJ2-1	many	-	TGTGCCAGCACCCATCGAGCGCCGGCCGGGGTTCGCTACAATGAGCAGTTCTTC	CASTHRAPAGVRYNEQFF
TRBV5-1	TRBJ2-3	-	TRBD2	TGCGCCAGCAGCCGGGGACTAGCGGGAGAAGATACGCAGTATTTT	CASSRGLAGEDTQYF
TRBV10-3	TRBJ2-2	medium-sized	TRBD1	TGTGCCATCAGTGATAGGAAGAGGACAGGGGGCTTGGGCACCGGGGAGCTGTTTTTT	CAISDRKRTGGLGTGELFF
TRBV7-9	TRBJ2-2	medium-sized	-	TGTGCCAGCAGCTTATCTGGGCAGGGCCCTAACACCGGGGAGCTGTTTTTT	CASSLSGQGPNTGELFF
TRBV6-1	TRBJ1-4	many	-	TGTGCCAGCAGTGAAGCGGTCGCTGCAGGAACTAATGAAAAACTGTTTTTT	CASSEAVAAGTNEKLFF
TRBV20-1	TRBJ2-5	many	-	TGCAGTGCTCGAGAGACCCAGTACTTC	CSARETQYF
TRBV6-1	TRBJ2-1	many	TRBD2	TGTGCCAGCTCGGGACTAGCGGGAACCTACAATGAGCAGTTCTTC	CASSGLAGTYNEQFF
TRBV7-9	TRBJ1-2	medium-sized	TRBD1	TGTGCCAGCAGCTTAGCCAGGACAGGGGTTTATGGCTACACCTTC	CASSLARTGVYGYTF
TRBV20-1	TRBJ2-1	medium-sized	-	TGCAGTGCTAGAGATCGGACTACCTACAATGAGCAGTTCTTC	CSARDRTTYNEQFF
TRBV7-9	TRBJ2-7	medium-sized	-	TGTGCCAGCAGCTCGACAGTTACCTACGAGCAGTACTTC	CASSSTVTYEQYF
TRBV9	TRBJ2-1	-	-	TGTGCCAGCAGCAGACGGGACTCCTCCTACAATGAGCAGTTCTTC	CASSRRDSSYNEQFF
TRBV20-1	TRBJ2-6	-	-	TGCAGTGCTAGACCCGGCAGCTCTGGGGCCAACGTCCTGACTTTC	CSARPGSSGANVLTF
TRBV7-8	TRBJ1-5	-	-	TGTGCCAGCAGCTTAGGGACCCTTAGCAATCAGCCCCAGCATTTT	CASSLGTLSNQPQHF
TRBV9	TRBJ2-7	-	-	TGTGCCAGCAGCGTAGAGGATGGGGGCTCCTACGAGCAGTACTTC	CASSVEDGGSYEQYF
TRBV5-5	TRBJ2-7	-	-	TGTGCCAGCAGCTTCGGTAGCTCCGTCCTCTCCTACGAGCAGTACTTC	CASSFGSSVLSYEQYF
TRBV20-1	TRBJ1-5	-	TRBD1	TGCAGTGCTAGAGAAGGGACAGGGGGGTATCAGCCCCAGCATTTT	CSAREGTGGYQPQHF
TRBV4-1	TRBJ2-5	-	TRBD2	TGCGCCAGCAGCCAAGATCGGCTAGCGGGAGTCGAGACCCAGTACTTC	CASSQDRLAGVETQYF